This T cell receptor beta chain originates from a study of blood T cell repertoires in COVID-19. Germline CDR1 and CDR2: LGHDT and YNNKEL (reference sequence). The CDR3 spans 14 residues. The V and J ends lost 1 base and 4 bases respectively, with 8 bases between them. Libraries were prepared by immunoSEQ multiplex PCR; TCRdb keeps only in-frame clonotypes and omits some of them. Of hundreds of thousands of clones detected, 90% to 95% appear once; the ten largest clones hold about 1.9%. Ages ranged from about 18 to 89 years, with residence in approximately 25 US areas. Sequencing input: PBMCs or T cells enriched from blood (not recorded which). This sequence originates from a woman between 18 and 29 years old who had recovered from COVID-19. The chain carries TRBV3-1 (or the pseudogene TRBV3-2) and TRBJ1-5; tentatively, D is TRBD1 (5 bases). CDR3 amino acids: CASSQAAGNQPQHF. The CDR3 bases are TGTGCCAGCAGCCAAGCGGCAGGGAATCAGCCCCAGCATTTT.